The 12 T cell receptor beta chains given below trace back to one sample, sequenced in a study of graft-versus-host responses after intestinal transplantation. Graft tissue was processed to release intraepithelial and lamina propria lymphocytes. The repertoire was sequenced with immunoSEQ multiplex PCR; TCRdb's copy has only in-frame clones and lacks some. The table shows some 15,000 clones, with 67% occurring only once. Sequencing used ileum tissue, obtained almost 700 days after intestinal transplantation. These receptors were obtained from a human patient who received an intestinal transplant, so some T cells may come from the graft donor.

The V gene is TRBV30, the J gene TRBJ1-2; D remains unclear. V was shortened by 2 bases and J by 3 bases, with 13 bases between the two germline ends. Germline CDR1 reads GTSNPN; CDR2 reads SVGIG (reference sequence). The CDR3 covers 14 residues. CDR3 sequence (DNA): TGTGCCTGGAGTCCCGGGTCTCTGGACTATGGCTACACCTTC. Protein: CAWSPGSLDYGYTF.

This clone has a handful of counts. J is TRBJ2-3 and V is TRBV29-1, with D possibly being TRBD2 (5 bases). Trimming pared 7 bases from V and 7 bases from J, leaving 12 bases between. This CDR3 contains 11 residues. CDR1 SQVTM and CDR2 ANQGSEA come from the germline V gene. DNA of the CDR3: TGCAGCGCTGAGGTCGGGAATACGCAGTATTTT. It translates to CSAEVGNTQYF.

The J gene is TRBJ1-1, the V gene TRBV30; D is possibly TRBD1 (5 bases). This CDR3 is 13 amino acids long. Trimming took 0 bases from V and 1 from J, leaving 6 bases between them. Germline V gives CDR1 GTSNPN, CDR2 SVGIG (reference sequence). The CDR3 DNA reads TGTGCCTGGAGTGTGGGGGGGAACACTGAAGCTTTCTTT. Encoded protein: CAWSVGGNTEAFF.

The V and J genes are TRBV11-2 and TRBJ1-2; TRBD1 aligns across 9 bases. Germline CDR1 SGHAT, CDR2 FQNNGV. V was clipped by 4 bases and J by 12 bases; unmatched bases: 6. The CDR3 extends over 12 amino acids. The CDR3: CASSSPGQGNTF. CDR3 bases: TGTGCCAGCAGCTCCCCGGGACAGGGTAACACCTTC. The variable domain in full, completed from reference TRBV11-2 and TRBJ1-2, reads EAGVAQSPRYKIIEKRQSVAFWCNPISGHATLYWYQQILGQGPKLLIQFQNNGVVDDSQLPKDRFSAERLKGVDSTLKIQPAKLEDSAVYLCASSSPGQGNTFGSGTRLTVV.

The chain has TRBV10-1 and TRBJ1-2, with 10 nucleotides matching TRBD1. The CDR3 length is 14 residues. After removal of 6 bases from V and 4 bases from J, the junction contained 5 bases not matched to a gene. Germline V gene sequence: CDR1 WNHNN, CDR2 SYGVQD (reference sequence). The CDR3 here is CASRDRGRIYGYTF. The CDR3 DNA sequence: TGCGCCAGCAGAGACAGGGGGCGCATCTATGGCTACACCTTC.

This chain joins TRBV6-5 and TRBJ2-3; D remains ambiguous. This CDR3 has 11 residues. Between the trimmed V and J ends, which lost 4 bases and 4 bases, there was a span of 3 bases. The germline gives CDR1 MNHEY, CDR2 SVGAGI. The CDR3 sequence is CASSLSDTQYF. CDR3 nucleotide sequence: TGTGCCAGCAGTTTATCAGATACGCAGTATTTT.

The gene calls are TRBV7-9 and TRBJ1-6; 10 bases are a match to TRBD1. Germline-derived CDR1 and CDR2 are SEHNR and FQNEAQ (reference sequence). Losses at the gene ends were 2 bases for V and 8 bases for J; bases not matched to a gene: 9. The CDR3 runs 17 residues. The CDR3 spells CASSLSVGTGAHSPLHF. CDR3 DNA sequence: TGTGCCAGCAGCTTAAGTGTCGGGACAGGGGCACATTCACCCCTCCACTTT.

This chain connects TRBV10-3 to TRBJ2-5; D is possibly TRBD2 (5 bases). The V and J ends lost 3 bases and 2 bases respectively, with 13 bases between them. The CDR3 spans 15 residues. Germline loops: CDR1 ENHRY, CDR2 SYGVKD. The CDR3 DNA reads TGTGCCATCAGTGATCCCCTGGACTGGCAAGAGACCCAGTACTTC. Translating it yields CAISDPLDWQETQYF.

This clone was seen a handful of times. This rearrangement joins TRBV6-5 to TRBJ2-5; 10 nucleotides agree with TRBD1. With V trimmed by 2 bases and J by 3 bases, 3 bases remained unmatched. The CDR3 is 15 residues long. The germline V gene encodes CDR1 MNHEY and CDR2 SVGAGI. The CDR3, as DNA: TGTGCCAGCAGTTACCTGGGGACAGGGGAAGAGACCCAGTACTTC. Its protein is CASSYLGTGEETQYF.

This clone is a singleton in its sample. The chain links TRBV27 to TRBJ2-7; D is possibly TRBD1 (6 bases). The CDR3 spans 15 residues. V was trimmed by 5 bases and J by 0 bases, leaving 14 bases between them. Germline CDR1 and CDR2: MNHEY and SMNVEV (reference sequence). In nucleotides, the CDR3 is TGTGCCAGCAGTAGGACAGCCCTAAGCTCCTACGAGCAGTACTTC. It specifies CASSRTALSSYEQYF.

This clone was seen just once. V and J are TRBV5-5 and TRBJ2-7; 8 bases match TRBD2. This CDR3 spans 14 amino acids. After removal of 6 bases from V and 4 bases from J, the junction contained 9 bases not matched to a gene. Germline V gene data show CDR1 as SGHKS and CDR2 as YYEKEE (reference sequence). CDR3 sequence reads: CASTPAAGGYEQYF. CDR3 bases: TGTGCCAGCACCCCGGCGGCGGGGGGTTACGAGCAGTACTTC.

The CDR3 sequence is CASSLVSGGYTEAFF. The DNA of the CDR3 is TGTGCCAGCAGCTTAGTAAGCGGGGGATACACTGAAGCTTTCTTT. This chain joins TRBV11-3 and TRBJ1-1; D perhaps matches TRBD1 (5 bases). CDR1 SGHNT and CDR2 YENEEA come from the germline V gene. The CDR3 covers 15 residues. V gave up 1 base and J gave up 3 bases, with 12 bases separating them.